One and the same sample provided the 5 T cell receptor beta chains below, sequenced in a study of blood T cell repertoires in COVID-19. Here immunoSEQ multiplex PCR was the method, and the copy in TCRdb shows in-frame clones only, minus some. The sample has about 360,000 clones; more than 70% are singletons. The material sequenced was peripheral blood. The receptors shown here come from a man in his thirties or forties with active or convalescent COVID-19.

V usage is TRBV13 and J usage is TRBJ1-6; 11 positions agree with TRBD1. V trimming: 8 bases; J trimming: 5 bases; junction bases outside the gene matches: 2. The CDR3 spans 14 residues. Per germline, CDR1 PRHDT and CDR2 FYEKMQ (reference sequence). This CDR3 is CASRDRGDNSPLHF. Written as DNA, the CDR3 is TGTGCCAGCCGGGACAGGGGGGATAATTCACCCCTCCACTTT.

The chain carries TRBV2 and TRBJ2-2, with 10 bases aligning to TRBD2. The CDR3 consists of 16 residues. Germline lookup yields CDR1 SNHLY and CDR2 FYNNEI. Trimming at V came to 6 bases and at J to 2 bases, leaving 6 bases not matched to a gene. The CDR3 region has the DNA TGTGCCAGCAGGTCCGGGACTAGCGAAAACACCGGGGAGCTGTTTTTT. Its translation is CASRSGTSENTGELFF.

This chain links TRBV19 with TRBJ2-3, with D possibly matching TRBD2 (6 bases). Trimming shortened V by 4 bases and J by 6 bases, and 8 bases separated the two germline ends. Per the germline V gene, CDR1 is LNHDA and CDR2 is SQIVND (reference sequence). The CDR3 extends over 12 amino acids. The CDR3 protein is CASSTGGDTQYF. CDR3 coding DNA: TGTGCCAGTAGTACTGGGGGGGATACGCAGTATTTT.

The chain carries TRBV5-5 and TRBJ1-2; D might be TRBD1 (6 bases). CDR1 and CDR2 from the germline V gene are SGHKS and YYEKEE (reference sequence). With 0 bases removed from V and 4 bases from J, the gap between germline ends came to 13 bases. This CDR3 region has 15 residues. The CDR3 loop reads CASSLETGFGYGYTF. In nucleotides, the CDR3 is TGTGCCAGCAGCTTGGAAACAGGGTTCGGCTATGGCTACACCTTC.

V usage is TRBV11-2 and J usage is TRBJ2-7; 9 bases are shared with TRBD1. CDR1 SGHAT and CDR2 FQNNGV come from the germline V gene. V lost 5 bases and J lost 5; bases outside the gene matches: 10. There are 15 residues in the CDR3. The CDR3 DNA is TGTGCCAGCAGCCTTGGGACAGGGAATTCTCACGAGCAGTACTTC. Amino acids: CASSLGTGNSHEQYF.